This is a list of T cell receptor beta chains from one sample in a study of cytomegalovirus exposure and HLA in healthy donors. Produced via immunoSEQ multiplex PCR; TCRdb's table is partial and in-frame only. The sample's table shows around 200,000 clones. Sequencing was done on a sample of PBMCs. These receptors were collected from a girl aged 2-10 years in good health and CMV-seropositive. Each CDR3 is given with its conserved first and last residue. D genes are given only for firm matches.

J gene,D gene,V gene,CDR3 protein,CDR3 DNA
TRBJ2-7,-,TRBV14,CASSQAATYEQYF,TGTGCCAGCAGCCAAGCTGCGACCTACGAGCAGTACTTC
TRBJ2-1,TRBD2,TRBV9,CASSPTSGGYNEQFF,TGTGCCAGCAGCCCAACTAGCGGAGGTTACAATGAGCAGTTCTTC
TRBJ2-5,TRBD2,TRBV11-2,CASSLTSGSLSSETQYF,TGTGCCAGCAGCCTGACTAGCGGGAGTCTCAGTTCAGAGACCCAGTACTTC
TRBJ1-1,-,TRBV7-3,CASSLGRGGEAFF,TGTGCCAGCAGCTTAGGTCGGGGGGGAGAAGCTTTCTTT
TRBJ2-3,-,TRBV29-1,CSVGRETGVDTQYF,TGCAGCGTTGGTCGAGAGACGGGGGTCGATACGCAGTATTTT
TRBJ2-1,TRBD2,TRBV7-8,CASSLTSGSGIEQFF,TGTGCCAGCAGCCTGACTAGCGGAAGTGGAATTGAGCAGTTCTTC
TRBJ2-7,TRBD2,TRBV5-1,CASSLEIAGSRYEQYF,TGCGCCAGCAGCTTGGAGATAGCGGGAAGCCGATACGAGCAGTACTTC
TRBJ2-1,-,TRBV5-3,CARSFSWRERGNEQFF,TGTGCCAGAAGCTTCTCCTGGCGGGAAAGAGGCAATGAGCAGTTCTTC
TRBJ2-7,TRBD2,TRBV2,CASSDPGLAAYEQYF,TGTGCCAGCAGTGATCCCGGACTAGCGGCCTACGAGCAGTACTTC
TRBJ2-3,-,TRBV15,CATSRVGDTDTQYF,TGTGCCACCAGCAGGGTTGGGGACACAGACACGCAGTATTTT
TRBJ2-3,-,TRBV27,CASSFLPVGGNTQYF,TGTGCCAGCAGCTTCCTGCCCGTGGGGGGAAATACGCAGTATTTT
TRBJ2-3,-,TRBV27,CASSLYRGKTNTDTQYF,TGTGCCAGCAGTTTATATCGCGGCAAGACTAACACAGATACGCAGTATTTT
TRBJ2-7,-,TRBV4-2,CASSPRLGILEQYF,TGTGCCAGCAGCCCGCGACTAGGGATCCTCGAGCAGTACTTC
TRBJ2-3,TRBD1,TRBV15,CATSRGQGGKYTQYF,TGTGCCACCAGCAGAGGACAGGGTGGTAAATATACGCAGTATTTT
TRBJ1-6,-,TRBV5-1,CASSLGAGNGNSPLHF,TGCGCCAGCAGCTTGGGGGCCGGGAACGGGAATTCACCCCTCCACTTT
TRBJ2-7,TRBD2,TRBV10-3,CAISEVLGLAGPTSYEQYF,TGTGCCATCAGTGAGGTGTTGGGACTAGCGGGGCCAACCTCCTACGAGCAGTACTTC
TRBJ1-2,-,TRBV29-1,CSVEDISYGYTF,TGCAGCGTTGAAGACATTAGCTATGGCTACACCTTC
TRBJ1-2,-,TRBV27,CASSSSDYGYTF,TGTGCCAGCAGCTCGTCGGACTATGGCTACACCTTC
TRBJ2-1,TRBD2,TRBV7-8,CASSLRTRGFNEQFF,TGTGCCAGCAGCCTCCGGACTAGAGGGTTCAATGAGCAGTTCTTC
TRBJ2-3,-,TRBV11-2,CASKGVAGDTQYF,TGTGCCAGCAAGGGAGTAGCTGGAGATACGCAGTATTTT
TRBJ1-1,-,TRBV10-3,CAISIRDDTEAFF,TGTGCCATCAGTATCCGCGATGACACTGAAGCTTTCTTT
TRBJ1-2,-,TRBV6-6,CASSYGAGYTF,TGTGCCAGCAGTTATGGGGCTGGCTACACCTTC
TRBJ1-1,-,TRBV5-4,CASSLARSGNTEAFF,TGTGCCAGCAGCCTCGCCCGCAGCGGAAACACTGAAGCTTTCTTT
TRBJ1-2,TRBD1,TRBV28,CASSYSDRLYNYGYTF,TGTGCCAGCAGCTATTCGGACAGGCTTTATAACTATGGCTACACCTTC
TRBJ1-2,-,TRBV28,CASSTGLDYGYTF,TGTGCCAGCAGTACAGGTTTGGACTATGGCTACACCTTC
TRBJ2-7,-,TRBV6-6,CASSTPQSYEQYF,TGTGCCAGCAGCACGCCGCAGTCCTACGAGCAGTACTTC
TRBJ2-1,-,TRBV25-1,CASMGPTASDHNEQFF,TGTGCCAGCATGGGGCCTACGGCATCCGATCACAATGAGCAGTTCTTC
TRBJ1-1,-,TRBV6-4,CASTDRTVMNTEAFF,TGTGCCAGCACCGACCGGACAGTCATGAACACTGAAGCTTTCTTT
TRBJ2-2,TRBD2,TRBV5-4,CASRRSGTSGANTGELFF,TGTGCCAGCAGAAGGTCAGGGACTAGCGGCGCGAACACCGGGGAGCTGTTTTTT
TRBJ1-2,-,TRBV7-2,CASSLRGRRDGYTF,TGTGCCAGCAGCTTAAGAGGCAGGAGGGATGGCTACACCTTC
TRBJ2-6,TRBD1,TRBV28,CASSLATGAGANVLTF,TGTGCCAGCAGTTTAGCTACAGGGGCTGGGGCCAACGTCCTGACTTTC
TRBJ2-7,-,TRBV6-6,CASRAGTYEQYF,TGTGCCAGCAGGGCAGGGACCTACGAGCAGTACTTC
TRBJ2-5,TRBD1,TRBV7-6,CASSLGTGGETQYF,TGTGCCAGCAGCTTAGGGACAGGGGGAGAGACCCAGTACTTC
TRBJ2-5,TRBD1,TRBV5-1,CASQITGFRQGPSEETQYF,TGCGCCAGTCAGATTACCGGTTTTAGACAGGGGCCTTCCGAAGAGACCCAGTACTTC
TRBJ2-2,TRBD2,TRBV5-1,CASSLEVAGGLVGELFF,TGCGCCAGCAGCTTGGAGGTAGCGGGAGGCCTGGTCGGGGAGCTGTTTTTT
TRBJ2-7,-,TRBV29-1,CSVEGQGAYEQYF,TGCAGCGTTGAAGGGCAGGGTGCGTACGAGCAGTACTTC
TRBJ2-7,-,TRBV5-1,CASSLFEGVYGQYF,TGCGCCAGCAGCTTGTTTGAGGGAGTCTACGGGCAGTACTTC
TRBJ2-7,TRBD2,TRBV18,CASSPGTSGTYEQYF,TGTGCCAGCTCACCAGGGACTAGCGGGACCTACGAGCAGTACTTC
TRBJ1-2,-,TRBV5-6,CASSPLDSPLNYGYTF,TGTGCCAGCAGCCCCCTCGACAGTCCGTTAAACTATGGCTACACCTTC
TRBJ2-2,-,TRBV10-2,CATKEVNAGELFF,TGCGCCACCAAGGAGGTTAACGCCGGGGAGCTGTTTTTT
TRBJ2-5,TRBD2,TRBV10-3,CAISERTSGIGAKETQYF,TGTGCCATCAGTGAGAGGACTAGCGGGATAGGGGCCAAGGAGACCCAGTACTTC
TRBJ1-3,-,TRBV18,CASSPGDTSGNTIYF,TGTGCCAGCTCACCAGGGGACACCTCTGGAAACACCATATATTTT
TRBJ2-6,TRBD1,TRBV13,CASSPTPGQGAGANVLTF,TGTGCCAGCAGCCCTACCCCGGGACAGGGAGCTGGGGCCAACGTCCTGACTTTC
TRBJ2-7,-,TRBV18,CASSPNRGDWYEQYF,TGTGCCAGCTCACCAAACCGCGGAGATTGGTACGAGCAGTACTTC
TRBJ2-5,TRBD2,TRBV29-1,CSVEMGAGGFQETQYF,TGCAGCGTTGAAATGGGGGCGGGAGGATTCCAAGAGACCCAGTACTTC
TRBJ1-2,-,TRBV6-1,CASTPGGAAYGYTF,TGTGCCAGCACCCCAGGAGGGGCGGCCTATGGCTACACCTTC
TRBJ2-1,TRBD2,TRBV7-6,CASSLRASGSHEQFF,TGTGCCAGCAGCTTACGGGCTAGCGGGAGTCATGAGCAGTTCTTC
TRBJ2-7,-,TRBV19,CASSRGPPAPSYEQYF,TGTGCCAGTAGTAGAGGGCCTCCCGCCCCCTCCTACGAGCAGTACTTC
TRBJ2-7,-,TRBV15,CATSRDPEPRNYEQYF,TGTGCCACCAGCAGAGATCCCGAGCCGAGGAATTACGAGCAGTACTTC
TRBJ2-7,TRBD1,TRBV5-5,CASSLTWDRGHSEQYF,TGTGCCAGCAGCTTGACGTGGGACAGGGGGCACAGCGAGCAGTACTTC
TRBJ1-2,-,TRBV27,CASREATRRYGYTF,TGTGCCAGCAGGGAAGCAACCCGGAGGTATGGCTACACCTTC
TRBJ1-4,TRBD1,TRBV5-4,CASSSDRVNEKLFF,TGTGCCAGCAGCTCGGACAGGGTAAATGAAAAACTGTTTTTT
TRBJ1-4,-,TRBV10-1,CASSEQGPNEKLFF,TGCGCCAGCAGCGAGCAGGGGCCCAATGAAAAACTGTTTTTT
TRBJ2-6,-,TRBV27,CASSTSSSASGANVLTF,TGTGCCAGCAGTACATCCTCCAGTGCCTCTGGGGCCAACGTCCTGACTTTC
TRBJ2-3,TRBD1,TRBV7-2,CASSFRDSLTDTQYF,TGTGCCAGCAGCTTCCGGGACAGCCTCACAGATACGCAGTATTTT
TRBJ1-2,-,TRBV21-1,CASKLHVSYGYTF,TGTGCCAGCAAACTACATGTCAGCTATGGCTACACCTTC
TRBJ1-5,-,TRBV30,CAWRNRADQPQHF,TGTGCCTGGAGAAACAGGGCAGATCAGCCCCAGCATTTT
TRBJ1-2,TRBD1,TRBV2,CASRQPGQGASGGYTF,TGTGCCAGCAGGCAGCCGGGACAGGGGGCGTCGGGGGGCTACACCTTC
TRBJ2-7,TRBD2,TRBV2,CASSDVGLAGDYEQYF,TGTGCCAGCAGTGATGTTGGACTAGCGGGAGATTACGAGCAGTACTTC